This paragraph reports one T cell receptor beta chain. Its antigen is not known. It was cDNA, reverse transcribed from extracted RNA, that served as the sequencing template. Clones were sequenced by immunoSEQ multiplex PCR, and TCRdb holds only the in-frame ones, with some missing. In the table there are under 250,000 clones, 45% to 70% of which are singletons. The CDR3 contains 14 residues. V shed 4 bases and J shed 5 bases, with 15 bases lying between them. Germline CDR1 and CDR2: SNHLY and FYNNEI. The data were taken from a study of CD8+ T cells in alopecia areata. Study-wide findings and caveats: The study also sequences resident alphabeta T cells of normal skin in scalp samples.

The source material was CD8+ T cells sorted from blood. This clonotype originated in a human donor in good health. The chain couples TRBV2 to TRBJ2-7; weak D call: TRBD1 (6 bases). In DNA form, the CDR3 reads TGTGCCAGCAGTGGATCTCAGGGGAAAGACGAGCAGTACTTC. It specifies CASSGSQGKDEQYF.